The clone carrying this TCR beta chain was found a few times. Described treatment: preoperative locoregional IRX-2 cytokine immunotherapy. Preoperative locoregional IRX-2 cytokine immunotherapy was tested in the phase Ib source study. The data stem from a study of preoperative IRX-2 immunotherapy in early breast cancer. The assay was immunoSEQ multiplex PCR, and TCRdb's table has in-frame clones only and misses some. Counted here are about 33,000 clones, nearly 90% occurring once; the ten biggest clones make up 1.5% to 2%. The sample was tumor tissue, taken after IRX-2 immunotherapy. The TCR comes from a human donor with breast cancer.

CDR3 residues: CASSFGASGGNTDTQYF. In nucleotides, the CDR3 is TGCGCCAGCAGCTTCGGGGCTAGCGGGGGGAACACAGATACGCAGTATTTT. The chain carries TRBV5-1 and TRBJ2-3, with 11 bases that match TRBD2. The ends lost 2 bases at V and 2 bases at J; junction bases unmatched: 7. This CDR3 region has 17 residues. CDR1 and CDR2 from the germline V gene are SGHRS and YFSETQ.